Described below is a single TCR beta chain sequence and its context. In the same sample, other DNA sequences code for this CDR3. The entry originates in a study of shared clonotypes between healthy human individuals. The method was immunoSEQ multiplex PCR; TCRdb's version includes in-frame clones alone and lacks a portion of them. Among more than 2 million clones, 85% to 95% were seen once, and the ten largest hold 0.13%. CDR3 length equals 11 residues. The V and J ends lost 2 bases and 3 bases respectively, with 3 bases between them. CDR1 is GTSNPN and CDR2 is SVGIG in the germline V gene (reference sequence).

The sequenced sample was naive CD4+ T cells sorted from blood. Subset noted: CD45RA+ positively selected. J is TRBJ2-3 and V is TRBV30; D gene uncertain. This sequence originates from a man between 18 and 35 years old in good health. CDR3 protein: CAWSPTDTQYF. CDR3 DNA sequence: TGTGCCTGGAGTCCTACAGATACGCAGTATTTT.